This TCR beta chain appears in the sequencing data of a study of T cell responses to AZD1222 COVID-19 vaccine. The repertoire was sequenced with immunoSEQ multiplex PCR; TCRdb's copy has only in-frame clones and lacks some. The data show over 120,000 clones, approximately 88% seen once. Study-level results: Mapped onto spike, vaccine-associated CD4 TCRs spanned it and were dominant at 160-218 and 743-854. Clonal diversity may have been underestimated in mostly white British donors. Close to half of spike-specific TCRs reportedly recognize unmutated variant regions.

CDR3 size: 17 residues. Germline CDR1 and CDR2: SEHNR and FQNEAQ (reference sequence). Trimming at V came to 4 bases and at J to 6 bases, leaving 17 bases not matched to a gene. Points on this clone: Its target is unknown.

The source is an adult who received the MenACWY meningococcal vaccine as a control. Sequences were derived from peripheral blood, sampled 28 days after the second dose of the MenACWY control vaccine. The chain joins TRBV7-9 to TRBJ1-2; 7 nucleotides agree with TRBD1. CDR3: CASSSLNRGSAIHGYTF. The CDR3, as DNA: TGTGCCAGCAGCTCGTTGAACAGGGGTTCAGCCATCCATGGCTACACCTTC.